The entry that follows covers one TCR beta chain sequence. Assay: immunoSEQ multiplex PCR; the TCRdb copy retains only in-frame clones and omits some. The sample comprises about 1.5 million clones, around 98% of which are singletons, and about 0.4% rests with the top ten. This record comes from a study of shared clonotypes between healthy human individuals. Germline V gene lookup returns CDR1 MDHEN and CDR2 SYDVKM. V was clipped by 3 bases and J by 0 bases, with 14 bases between them. CDR3 length equals 16 residues. The TCR comes from a man aged 25-45 years in good health. The material sequenced was naive CD4+ T cells sorted from blood. Subset given: CD45RA+ positively selected. The chain has TRBV28 and TRBJ1-1; D not resolved. The CDR3 bases are TGTGCCAGCAGTTTTGCGAACCCCCCCATGAACACTGAAGCTTTCTTT. Amino acids: CASSFANPPMNTEAFF.